What follows are 4 T cell receptor beta chains derived from one specimen sequenced in a study of blood T cell repertoires in COVID-19. The data were produced by immunoSEQ multiplex PCR, yet TCRdb's version contains in-frame clones alone and is incomplete. The sample includes 65,000 to 95,000 clones, around nine tenths of them seen just once. The sequenced sample consisted of peripheral blood. All receptors come from a man between 65 and 80 years old with active or convalescent COVID-19.

This chain joins TRBV7-9 and TRBJ2-3; 12 bases are shared with TRBD2. CDR3 length: 15 amino acids. V shed 8 bases and J 5 bases; nucleotides not matched to a gene: 8. From germline, CDR1 is SEHNR and CDR2 FQNEAQ (reference sequence). CDR3 amino acids: CASGTTSGGLDTQYF. The CDR3 DNA reads TGTGCCAGCGGGACGACTAGCGGGGGATTAGATACGCAGTATTTT.

The V call is TRBV6-6, the J call TRBJ2-5; D unclear. Trimming took 5 bases from V and 4 from J, leaving 8 bases between them. Germline CDR1 reads MNHNY; CDR2 reads SVGAGI (reference sequence). This CDR3 spans 12 amino acids. The CDR3 DNA is TGTGCCAGCAGTAGTGCCGGAGAGACCCAGTACTTC. This sequence encodes CASSSAGETQYF.

This sequence joins TRBV6-6 and TRBJ1-3; 8 bases line up with TRBD1. J lost 1 base, V lost 2 bases, and 1 base had no gene match. This CDR3 has 15 residues. Germline loops: CDR1 MNHNY, CDR2 SVGAGI (reference sequence). The CDR3 DNA follows: TGTGCCAGCAGTTACGGACAGGGTTCTGGAAACACCATATATTTT. Translation gives CASSYGQGSGNTIYF.

The V call is TRBV28, the J call TRBJ2-2, with a weak D call TRBD1 (6 bases). Germline loops: CDR1 MDHEN, CDR2 SYDVKM. The V and J ends lost 6 bases and 7 bases respectively, with 18 bases between them. The CDR3 spans 15 residues. CDR3 in amino acids: CASSPDSRDGGELFF. The CDR3, as DNA: TGTGCCAGCAGCCCGGACAGTCGGGATGGCGGGGAGCTGTTTTTT.